What follows are 21 T cell receptor beta chains derived from one specimen sequenced in a study of T-cell reconstitution after alpha-beta-depleted transplantation in children. Preparation of the TCRbeta library involved a method that used unique molecular identifiers. TCRdb ran MiXCR on the PCR reads and lists one entry per CDR3 protein. The data show hundreds of thousands of distinct CDR3 sequences, 13% seen once. The specimen comprised PBMCs, mostly from graft donor cells, sampled 360 days after TCRalphabeta/CD19-depleted stem cell transplant. These receptors all stem from a male patient younger than 18 who had a stem cell transplant for acute myeloid leukemia, so the T cells may come from the graft donor.

This chain connects TRBV30 to TRBJ2-7, with 11 bases identical to TRBD2. This CDR3 spans 14 amino acids. V was clipped by 2 bases and J by 3 bases; unmatched bases: 3. The germline gives CDR1 GTSNPN, CDR2 SVGIG (reference sequence). CDR3 protein: CAWSTGTSGYEQYF. The CDR3, as DNA: TGTGCCTGGAGTACGGGGACTAGCGGCTACGAGCAGTACTTC.

The chain combines TRBV12-3 or TRBV12-4 with TRBJ2-5, with 14 bases identical to TRBD2. V shed 2 bases, J shed 4 bases, and the junction held 3 bases outside the gene matches. The CDR3 loop spans 16 amino acids. CDR3 region: CASSLTTSGRGETQYF. DNA of the CDR3: TGTGCCAGCAGTTTAACGACTAGCGGGAGGGGAGAGACCCAGTACTTC.

This clonotype showed up just a few times. The rearrangement uses TRBV7-2 and TRBJ2-1, with D uncertain. Trimming stripped 4 bases from V and 10 bases from J, with 17 bases between. Germline CDR1 SGHTA, CDR2 FQGNSA. The length of the CDR3 is 14 residues. The CDR3 reads CASSSGPRMEEQFF. CDR3 bases: TGTGCCAGCAGCTCCGGGCCCCGTATGGAGGAGCAGTTCTTC.

The rearrangement links TRBV5-6 to TRBJ1-5; D gene uncertain. CDR1 SGHDT and CDR2 YYEEEE come from the germline V gene. This CDR3 has 15 amino acids. The V and J ends lost 0 bases and 0 bases respectively, with 7 bases between them. This CDR3 is CASSLGPFSNQPQHF. CDR3 nucleotide sequence: TGTGCCAGCAGCTTGGGGCCCTTTAGCAATCAGCCCCAGCATTTT.

The sample holds a few counts of this clonotype. J is TRBJ2-3 and V is TRBV5-5, with D tentatively TRBD1 (5 bases). From germline, CDR1 is SGHKS and CDR2 YYEKEE (reference sequence). The CDR3 extends over 14 amino acids. V was shortened by 5 bases and J by 4 bases, with 14 bases between the two germline ends. The CDR3 DNA reads as TGTGCCAGCAGTTTACGACAGTCTGCAGATACGCAGTATTTT. Protein sequence: CASSLRQSADTQYF.

The J gene is TRBJ1-2, the V gene TRBV12-3 or TRBV12-4; tentatively, D is TRBD1 (5 bases). The germline V and J ends were trimmed by 4 bases and 6 bases, with 9 bases remaining between them. This CDR3 spans 12 amino acids. The CDR3 sequence: CASSYYRNGYTF. The CDR3, as DNA: TGTGCCAGCAGTTACTACAGGAATGGCTACACCTTC.

The chain joins TRBV12-5 to TRBJ2-2, with 8 bases fitting TRBD2. The V segment lost 7 bases and the J segment 4 bases; nucleotides outside the gene matches: 5. The CDR3 runs 14 residues. Germline V gives CDR1 LGHNT, CDR2 FRNRAP. CDR3 nucleotides: TGTGCTAGTGCCACGGGGGGGGTCACCGGGGAGCTGTTTTTT. Translation: CASATGGVTGELFF.

This clonotype was counted only a few times. The CDR3, as DNA: TGTGCCAGCAGTCTGACCTTCCTAGCGGGAGGTCAGGCAGATACGCAGTATTTT. Protein sequence: CASSLTFLAGGQADTQYF. The rearrangement joins TRBV12-3 or TRBV12-4 to TRBJ2-3; 11 bases map to TRBD2. V trimming: 5 bases; J trimming: 4 bases; junction bases outside the gene matches: 14. The CDR3 spans 18 residues.

The chain is built from TRBV7-6 and TRBJ2-7, with no clear D. V gave up 5 bases and J gave up 2 bases, with 10 bases separating them. The CDR3 contains 13 residues. Germline V gene lookup returns CDR1 SGHVS and CDR2 FNYEAQ. CDR3 nucleotide sequence: TGTGCCAGCAGCGACGACTCAGCCTACGAGCAGTACTTC. Protein sequence: CASSDDSAYEQYF.

Ten or more counts support this clonotype. The chain couples TRBV9 to TRBJ2-1, with 9 nucleotides matching TRBD1. The CDR3 consists of 14 residues. The germline gives CDR1 SGDLS, CDR2 YYNGEE. With V trimmed by 4 bases and J by 8 bases, 7 bases remained unmatched. CDR3 bases: TGTGCCAGCAGCCCGTGGGGACAGGGCCATGAGCAGTTCTTC. Amino acids: CASSPWGQGHEQFF. Supplemented by reference TRBV9 and TRBJ2-1, the full variable domain reads DSGVTQTPKHLITATGQRVTLRCSPRSGDLSVYWYQQSLDQGLQFLIQYYNGEERAKGNILERFSAQQFPDLHSELNLSSLELGDSALYFCASSPWGQGHEQFFGPGTRLTVL.

This clonotype was seen ten or more times. V is TRBV2 and J is TRBJ2-7, with a possible D match to TRBD1 (6 bases). Germline V gene data show CDR1 as SNHLY and CDR2 as FYNNEI. Trimming removed 9 bases at V and 6 bases at J, with 12 bases between. This CDR3 has 11 amino acids. The CDR3 here is CARRTAAEQYF. The CDR3 DNA reads TGTGCCAGGAGGACAGCGGCCGAGCAGTACTTC.

This clonotype was observed a handful of times. The chain couples TRBV24-1 to TRBJ2-3; D unresolved. Germline lookup yields CDR1 KGHDR and CDR2 SFDVKD. The CDR3 covers 15 residues. V was trimmed by 1 base and J by 1 base, leaving 8 bases between them. In DNA form, the CDR3 reads TGTGCCACCAGTGATTTTAAGGTTGGCACAGATACGCAGTATTTT. It codes for CATSDFKVGTDTQYF.

This clonotype was recorded many times. The chain recombines TRBV5-1 with TRBJ2-1, with TRBD2 matching 9 bases. Germline values: CDR1 SGHRS, CDR2 YFSETQ. V shed 0 bases and J 10 bases; nucleotides not matched to a gene: 8. CDR3 size: 15 residues. CDR3 residues: CASSLASGTYGEQFF. CDR3 bases: TGCGCCAGCAGCTTGGCTAGCGGGACCTACGGGGAGCAGTTCTTC.

This clonotype was seen many times. The rearrangement links TRBV29-1 to TRBJ2-5; D is perhaps TRBD1 (5 bases). CDR3 length: 15 residues. CDR1 is SQVTM and CDR2 is ANQGSEA in the germline V gene. Between the trimmed V and J ends, which lost 0 bases and 0 bases, there was a span of 11 bases. The CDR3 protein is CSVEDLIRDQETQYF. As DNA, the CDR3 is TGCAGCGTTGAAGATCTTATCAGGGACCAAGAGACCCAGTACTTC.

The chain recombines TRBV4-3 with TRBJ2-5; possible D gene TRBD2, 5 bases. V was clipped by 0 bases and J by 5 bases, with 19 bases between them. The CDR3 is 17 amino acids. In germline, CDR1 is LGHNA, CDR2 YSLEER. CDR3: CASSQDPVDWDRETQYF. CDR3 coding DNA: TGCGCCAGCAGCCAAGATCCCGTGGACTGGGATCGGGAGACCCAGTACTTC.

Only a few counts were recorded for this clonotype. J is TRBJ2-3 and V is TRBV20-1; 9 nucleotides match TRBD2. J lost 10 bases, V lost 0 bases, and 8 bases had no gene match. This CDR3 has 14 amino acids. Per germline, CDR1 DFQATT and CDR2 SNEGSKA (reference sequence). CDR3: CSARDYSGSGAQYF. Here the CDR3 DNA reads TGCAGTGCTAGAGACTATAGCGGGAGCGGAGCGCAGTATTTT.

Regarding this clonotype: The junction differs from germline at one of its ends, possibly a read error. This chain links TRBV20-1 with TRBJ2-3; no firm D call. Per germline, CDR1 DFQATT and CDR2 SNEGSKA (reference sequence). The CDR3 has 14 residues. The CDR3 is CSASRGPGTDTHYF. CDR3 in DNA: TGCAGTGCTTCCCGAGGACCGGGCACAGATACGCATTATTTT.

This clonotype was detected many times. The V call is TRBV12-3 or TRBV12-4, the J call TRBJ1-5; no clear D gene. Trimming removed 6 bases from V and 9 bases from J, with 18 bases in between. This CDR3 spans 14 amino acids. CDR3: CASRPPGSVSPQHF. The CDR3 nucleotides are TGTGCCAGCAGACCGCCCGGGTCGGTTTCGCCCCAGCATTTT.

V is TRBV29-1 and J is TRBJ1-1, with D tentatively TRBD1 (6 bases). The V end lost 7 bases, the J end lost 0 bases, and 24 bases lay between the germline ends. The CDR3 sequence is 17 residues long. Germline CDR1 reads SQVTM; CDR2 reads ANQGSEA. The chain's CDR3 is CSGTPPTGYLMNTEAFF. CDR3 nucleotide sequence: TGCAGCGGCACCCCCCCAACAGGGTATCTCATGAACACTGAAGCTTTCTTT. Supplemented by reference TRBV29-1 and TRBJ1-1, the full variable domain reads SAVISQKPSRDICQRGTSLTIQCQVDSQVTMMFWYRQQPGQSLTLIATANQGSEATYESGFVIDKFPISRPNLTFSTLTVSNMSPEDSSIYLCSGTPPTGYLMNTEAFFGQGTRLTVV.

There are many counts of this clonotype. The V call is TRBV7-9, the J call TRBJ2-7; D remains ambiguous. The CDR3 runs to 12 residues. With 3 bases removed from V and 7 bases from J, the gap between germline ends came to 10 bases. Germline CDR1 is SEHNR and CDR2 is FQNEAQ (reference sequence). The CDR3 loop is CASSFFRGEQYF. CDR3 nucleotides: TGTGCCAGCAGCTTTTTTCGTGGAGAGCAGTACTTC.

Only a few counts were recorded for this clonotype. The chain employs TRBV7-3 and TRBJ2-1, with 13 bases aligning to TRBD2. Germline values: CDR1 SGHTA, CDR2 FQGTGA. The CDR3 totals 17 residues. V trimming: 7 bases; J trimming: 8 bases; junction bases outside the gene matches: 14. CDR3 residues: CASNLALAGGPDDEQFF. The CDR3 nucleotides are TGTGCCAGCAACCTCGCACTAGCGGGAGGGCCGGATGATGAGCAGTTCTTC.